The subject of this entry is one T cell receptor (beta chain). This clone was observed a handful of times. The clone's antigen remains unknown. Base qualities are not provided; no much larger clone lies one nucleotide away. Each collaborating institution followed its own protocols to collect whole blood in K2EDTA tubes. For TCRbeta analysis, collaborators shipped samples in one of three forms: frozen whole blood, isolated PBMCs, or DNA extracted from either of those sample types. This specimen comes from a study of blood T cell repertoires in COVID-19 (dated by TCRdb to the early 2020s). Regarding the complete study: Collaborator samples came from the United States, Italy and Spain and covered acute and convalescent phases of COVID-19. The dataset comprised deeply sampled blood TCRbeta repertoires from subjects exposed to, actively infected with, or recovered from COVID-19. HLA class I and class II types, where available, came from metadata supplied by the sample provider rather than from assay-based typing. The material from the prospective study consisted of cDNA or gDNA derived from T cells, B-cell-depleted T cells, or PBMCs. The samples were drawn from two sources: the first 160 participants of the ongoing ImmuneRACE study, and 950 to 1,500 subjects contributed by 6 global collaborators. The repertoires were made available in a free public database intended to serve as a resource for research on the immune response to SARS-CoV-2. The sample metadata nearly always contained a de-identified subject ID, COVID-19 status, age in years and sex.

Overall study results and their limits: The quantity of clinical and demographic metadata differed by source and by participant and was supplied without curation.

TCRbeta CDR3 regions were amplified from genomic DNA by means of the immunoSEQ Assay, a bias-controlled multiplex PCR. The paper's processing steps were these. Nucleated cell counts per sample were estimated from amplification of reference gene primers within the assay. To quantify the absolute abundance of each unique TCRbeta CDR3 rearrangement, sequence reads were collapsed and filtered. Productive Simpson clonality was computed per sample as the square root of Simpson's diversity index over productive rearrangements. The table was pulled from immuneACCESS by TCRdb, which kept in-frame rearrangements only. Such tables lose some clones; where checked, under half of the loss comes from unresolved V genes, and the rest has no known cause. V, J and clone size reflect that table, while D and trimming were determined from the DNA. For this sample the table gives roughly 21,000 clones, of which under 90% were detected only once. The ten largest clones add up to 6.5% to 8.5% of the sample.

Specimen: peripheral blood. The receptor was derived from a human donor in a cohort sampled during active COVID-19.

The DNA sequence follows: TGTGCCAGCAGCTTAGGGACTACAACCGGGGAGCTGTTTTTT. It encodes CASSLGTTTGELFF. Recombination joined TRBV7-2 with TRBJ2-2; TRBD2 is a possible D gene, resting on 6 matching bases. The germline V gene specifies SGHTA as CDR1 and FQGNSA as CDR2. The CDR3 starts with the cysteine, ends with the phenylalanine, and has 14 residues. The only DNA kept is the CDR3, 42 bases in frame from the first base. Relative to germline, V is 1 base shorter and J is 5 bases shorter, with 8 bases between their ends. Where the CDR3 stops, the reference TRBV7-2 and TRBJ2-2 genes take over; the full variable domain is GAGVSQSPSNKVTEKGKDVELRCDPISGHTALYWYRQSLGQGLEFLIYFQGNSAPDKSGLPSDRFSAERTGGSVSTLTIQRTQQEDSAVYLCASSLGTTTGELFFGEGSRLTVL.